The TCR beta chain under discussion was sequenced for a study of low-dose radiotherapy and immunotherapy resistance in tumors. About the study: Fractions of 0.5 Gy went to Cohort 1 every 2 weeks, totaling 6.5 Gy. A daily 300 mg dose of oral aspirin was taken by patients for four cycles from cycle 1 day 1.

Germline-derived CDR1 and CDR2 are SGHTA and FQGNSA. This CDR3 has 16 residues. The ends lost 5 bases at V and 5 bases at J; junction bases unmatched: 9. Time point meaning: after trial treatment. Treatment meaning: LDRT plus nivolumab, ipilimumab, low-dose cyclophosphamide and aspirin (RACIN trial). Ten or more counts support this clonotype. TRAV and TRBV primers primed cDNA for both TCRalpha and TCRbeta. The TCRs were subjected to amplification over 20 PCR cycles employing a constant-region primer in conjunction with a V-primer adapter. In TCRdb, the reads were re-called with MiXCR into one record per CDR3 protein. The data contain roughly 100,000 distinct CDR3 sequences, roughly 20% of them singletons.

The sequencing used PBMCs, collected after low-dose radiotherapy plus immunotherapy. This chain connects TRBV7-2 to TRBJ2-1; 10 nucleotides match TRBD2. This TCR came from a male donor with prostate cancer. The CDR3 here is CASSPAGGPGDNEQFF. The CDR3 coding sequence is TGTGCCAGCAGCCCAGCGGGGGGGCCTGGTGACAATGAGCAGTTCTTC. Combining the CDR3 with reference TRBV7-2 and TRBJ2-1 gives the whole variable domain GAGVSQSPSNKVTEKGKDVELRCDPISGHTALYWYRQSLGQGLEFLIYFQGNSAPDKSGLPSDRFSAERTGGSVSTLTIQRTQQEDSAVYLCASSPAGGPGDNEQFFGPGTRLTVL.